This T cell receptor (beta chain) came from a study of blood T cells in healthy people across ages. The authors ran a second PCR of about 7 to 11 cycles using a sample-barcoded 5' primer and a J-beta primer mix. TCRdb reanalysed the 5' RACE reads using MiXCR and keeps one entry per CDR3 protein. Counted here are around 750,000 distinct CDR3 sequences, around half occurring once; the ten biggest clones make up 40% to 50%. Trimming took off 5 bases at V and 12 bases at J, with 23 bases between the two ends. The CDR3 loop spans 15 amino acids. As concerns this clonotype: The antigen is unknown.

Points from the study as a whole: While age rose, TCR beta diversity per million T cells dropped in a roughly linear way.

Sequenced input: blood. This receptor was identified in an elderly man in good health. The chain carries TRBV12-3 or TRBV12-4 and TRBJ2-1, with D perhaps matching TRBD2 (5 bases). CDR3 DNA sequence: TGTGCCAGCAGTCCGGTCAGTAGCGCACACCAAGGGCAGTTCTTC. The encoded protein is CASSPVSSAHQGQFF.